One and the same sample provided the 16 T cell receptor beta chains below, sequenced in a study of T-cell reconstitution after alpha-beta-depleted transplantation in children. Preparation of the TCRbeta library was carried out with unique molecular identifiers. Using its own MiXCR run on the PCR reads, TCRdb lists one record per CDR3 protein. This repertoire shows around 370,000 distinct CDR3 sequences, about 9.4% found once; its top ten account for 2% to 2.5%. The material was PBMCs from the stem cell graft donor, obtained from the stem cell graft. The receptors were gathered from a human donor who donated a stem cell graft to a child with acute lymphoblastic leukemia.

The CDR3 DNA sequence: TGTGCCAGCAGCTTGGATAGTGCGACAGGGGGCAGTGGGGCCAACGTCCTGACTTTC. This translates into CASSLDSATGGSGANVLTF. This chain uses TRBV5-4 with TRBJ2-6; the match to TRBD1 covers 10 bases. The V gene's germline CDR1 is SGHNT and CDR2 YYREEE (reference sequence). The V segment lost 0 bases and the J segment 3 bases; nucleotides outside the gene matches: 9. The CDR3 consists of 19 residues.

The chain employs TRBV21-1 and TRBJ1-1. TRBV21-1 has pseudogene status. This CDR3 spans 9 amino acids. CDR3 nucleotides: TGTGCCTTGTATGGTGAAGCTTACTTT. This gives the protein CALYGEAYF.

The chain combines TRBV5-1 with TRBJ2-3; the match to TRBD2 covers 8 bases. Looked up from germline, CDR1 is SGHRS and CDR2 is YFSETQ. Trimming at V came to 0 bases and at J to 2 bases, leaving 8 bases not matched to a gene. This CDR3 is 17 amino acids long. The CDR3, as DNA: TGCGCCAGCAGCTTGGGGACTAGCCGAGGCAACACAGATACGCAGTATTTT. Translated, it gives CASSLGTSRGNTDTQYF.

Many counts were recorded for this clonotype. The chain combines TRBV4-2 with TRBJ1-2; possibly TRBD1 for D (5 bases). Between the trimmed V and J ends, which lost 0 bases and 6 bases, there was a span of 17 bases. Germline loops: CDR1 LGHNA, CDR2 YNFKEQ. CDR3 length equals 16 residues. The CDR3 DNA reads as TGTGCCAGCAGCCAAGAGGGGGGGACTCTGGCTGATGGCTACACCTTC. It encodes CASSQEGGTLADGYTF.

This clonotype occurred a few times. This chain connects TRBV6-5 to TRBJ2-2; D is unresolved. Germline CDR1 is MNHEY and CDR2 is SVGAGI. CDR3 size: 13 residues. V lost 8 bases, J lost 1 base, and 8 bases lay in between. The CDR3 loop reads CASRDGNTGELFF. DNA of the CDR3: TGTGCCAGCCGAGACGGGAACACCGGGGAGCTGTTTTTT.

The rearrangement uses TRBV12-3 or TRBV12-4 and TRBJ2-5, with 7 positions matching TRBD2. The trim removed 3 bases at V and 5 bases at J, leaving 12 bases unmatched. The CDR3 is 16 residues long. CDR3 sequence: CASSFSPGREGETQYF. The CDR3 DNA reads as TGTGCCAGCAGTTTTTCCCCGGGCAGGGAGGGGGAGACCCAGTACTTC.

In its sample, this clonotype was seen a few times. The CDR3 sequence is CASRGGQGGYGYTF. The CDR3 coding sequence is TGTGCCAGCAGGGGCGGACAGGGCGGCTATGGCTACACCTTC. The rearrangement uses TRBV28 and TRBJ1-2; 8 nucleotides match TRBD1. Germline CDR1 and CDR2: MDHEN and SYDVKM. V dropped 6 bases and J dropped 4; count of bases not matched to a gene: 7. This CDR3 region has 14 residues.

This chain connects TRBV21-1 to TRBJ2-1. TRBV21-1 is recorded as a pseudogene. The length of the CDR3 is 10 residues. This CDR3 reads CASSNGEQFF. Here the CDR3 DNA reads TGTGCCAGCAGCAATGGTGAGCAGTTCTTC.

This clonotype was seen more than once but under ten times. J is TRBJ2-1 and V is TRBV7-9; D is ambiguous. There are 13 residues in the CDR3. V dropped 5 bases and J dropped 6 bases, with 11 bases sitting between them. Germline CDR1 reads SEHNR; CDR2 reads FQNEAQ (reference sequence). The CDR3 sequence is CASSPRVLNEQFF. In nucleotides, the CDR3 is TGTGCCAGCAGCCCCCGGGTTCTCAATGAGCAGTTCTTC. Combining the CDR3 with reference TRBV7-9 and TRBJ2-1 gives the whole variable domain DTGVSQNPRHKITKRGQNVTFRCDPISEHNRLYWYRQTLGQGPEFLTYFQNEAQLEKSRLLSDRFSAERPKGSFSTLEIQRTEQGDSAMYLCASSPRVLNEQFFGPGTRLTVL.

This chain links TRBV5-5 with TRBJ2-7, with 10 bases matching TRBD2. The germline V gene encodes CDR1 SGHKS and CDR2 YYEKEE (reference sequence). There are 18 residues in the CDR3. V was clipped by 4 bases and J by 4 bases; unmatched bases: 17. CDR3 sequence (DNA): TGTGCCAGCAGCAGAAGGACACTTCGGACTAGCGGTATATACGAGCAGTACTTC. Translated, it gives CASSRRTLRTSGIYEQYF.

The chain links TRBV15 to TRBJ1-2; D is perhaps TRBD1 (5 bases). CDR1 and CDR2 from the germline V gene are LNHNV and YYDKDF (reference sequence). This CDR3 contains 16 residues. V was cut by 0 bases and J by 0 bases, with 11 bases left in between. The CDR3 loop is CATSRDFDRTNYGYTF. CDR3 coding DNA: TGTGCCACCAGCAGAGATTTTGACAGAACTAACTATGGCTACACCTTC.

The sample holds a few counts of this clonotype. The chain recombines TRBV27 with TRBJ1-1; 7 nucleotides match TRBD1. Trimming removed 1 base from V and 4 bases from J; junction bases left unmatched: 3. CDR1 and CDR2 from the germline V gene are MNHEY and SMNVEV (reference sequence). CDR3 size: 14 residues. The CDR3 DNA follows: TGTGCCAGCAGTTTATGGGCAGGGGGCACTGAAGCTTTCTTT. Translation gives CASSLWAGGTEAFF.

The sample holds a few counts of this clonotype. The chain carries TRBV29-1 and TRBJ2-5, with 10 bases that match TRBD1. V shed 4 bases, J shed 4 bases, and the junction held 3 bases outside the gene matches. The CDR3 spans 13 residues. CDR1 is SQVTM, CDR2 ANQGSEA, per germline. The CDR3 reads CSVVGQGRETQYF. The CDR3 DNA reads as TGCAGCGTTGTGGGACAGGGGAGAGAGACCCAGTACTTC.

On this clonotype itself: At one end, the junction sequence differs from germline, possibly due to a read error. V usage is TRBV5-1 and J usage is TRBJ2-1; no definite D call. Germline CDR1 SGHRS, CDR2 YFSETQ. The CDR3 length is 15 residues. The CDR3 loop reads CAGSLGGGSYNEQFF. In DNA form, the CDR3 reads TGCGCCGGCAGCTTGGGCGGTGGGTCCTACAATGAGCAGTTCTTC.

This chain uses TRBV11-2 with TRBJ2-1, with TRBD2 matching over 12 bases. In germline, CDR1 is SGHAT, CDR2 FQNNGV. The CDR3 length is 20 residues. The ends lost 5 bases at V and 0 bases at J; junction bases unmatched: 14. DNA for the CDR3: TGTGCCAGCAGCCTCCCGACTAGCGGGAGCCTCATAAGCTCCTACAATGAGCAGTTCTTC. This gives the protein CASSLPTSGSLISSYNEQFF.

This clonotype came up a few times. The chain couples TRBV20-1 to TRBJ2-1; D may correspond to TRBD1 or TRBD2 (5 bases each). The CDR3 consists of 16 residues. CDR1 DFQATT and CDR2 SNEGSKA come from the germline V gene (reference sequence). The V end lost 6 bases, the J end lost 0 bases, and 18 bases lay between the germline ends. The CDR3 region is CSARGATFSSYNEQFF. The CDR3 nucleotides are TGCAGTGCCCGAGGGGCCACCTTTAGCTCCTACAATGAGCAGTTCTTC.